This is a list of T cell receptor beta chains from one sample in a study of cytomegalovirus exposure and HLA in healthy donors. TCRdb's copy holds only in-frame clones and misses some; the assay was immunoSEQ multiplex PCR. Of 150,000 to 200,000 clones listed, approximately 86% are singletons. Specimen: PBMCs. The receptors derive from a woman younger than 30 in good health and CMV-seronegative. Both conserved end residues are trimmed from each CDR3. The order of the fields is V gene, J gene, CDR3 protein.

v_call: TRBV7-9; j_call: TRBJ2-1; cdr3_aa: ASEQYVNEQF
v_call: TRBV10-3; j_call: TRBJ2-2; cdr3_aa: AISERGGRNTGELF
v_call: TRBV7-9; j_call: TRBJ1-5; cdr3_aa: ASSLVRGLREQPQH
v_call: TRBV9; j_call: TRBJ1-2; cdr3_aa: ASSDWRQGNGYT
v_call: TRBV7-2; j_call: TRBJ1-2; cdr3_aa: ASSLGWGWYYGYT
v_call: TRBV4-1; j_call: TRBJ2-7; cdr3_aa: ASSQDPGQGIYEQY
v_call: TRBV5-4; j_call: TRBJ2-7; cdr3_aa: ASSLGAGGYEQY
v_call: TRBV4-2; j_call: TRBJ2-7; cdr3_aa: ASSLTGGTYEQY
v_call: TRBV25-1; j_call: TRBJ2-1; cdr3_aa: ASTFYNEQF
v_call: TRBV29-1; j_call: TRBJ2-1; cdr3_aa: SVRSGVHEQF
v_call: TRBV4-3; j_call: TRBJ1-1; cdr3_aa: ASSPRGDTEAF
v_call: TRBV27; j_call: TRBJ1-5; cdr3_aa: ASSFDRGIQPQH
v_call: TRBV19; j_call: TRBJ1-5; cdr3_aa: ASSVGGPNQPQH
v_call: TRBV4-1; j_call: TRBJ2-7; cdr3_aa: ASRGLEYEQY
v_call: TRBV27; j_call: TRBJ2-5; cdr3_aa: ASSSLTSGEETQY
v_call: TRBV4-2; j_call: TRBJ2-7; cdr3_aa: ASSQPGQGVPYEQY
v_call: TRBV9; j_call: TRBJ2-3; cdr3_aa: ASSVRQDSTDTQY
v_call: TRBV18; j_call: TRBJ1-2; cdr3_aa: ASSPPGGNQVTSYGYT
v_call: TRBV15; j_call: TRBJ1-1; cdr3_aa: ATSRGHLNTEAF
v_call: TRBV4-3; j_call: TRBJ2-6; cdr3_aa: ASSQAKSYNVLT
v_call: TRBV7-9; j_call: TRBJ1-2; cdr3_aa: ASTPGQILNYGYT
v_call: TRBV19; j_call: TRBJ2-2; cdr3_aa: ASKTGTWDTGELF
v_call: TRBV4-2; j_call: TRBJ1-4; cdr3_aa: ASSQDRGEKLF
v_call: TRBV2; j_call: TRBJ2-7; cdr3_aa: ASVGRGNTRNREQY
v_call: TRBV27; j_call: TRBJ1-2; cdr3_aa: ACRTGGTGYT
v_call: TRBV5-1; j_call: TRBJ1-6; cdr3_aa: ASGSGQENSPLH
v_call: TRBV19; j_call: TRBJ2-1; cdr3_aa: ASSFGYSNNEQF
v_call: TRBV9; j_call: TRBJ2-7; cdr3_aa: ASSVGLTNAYEQY
v_call: TRBV5-1; j_call: TRBJ2-1; cdr3_aa: ASSFSGTGGTEQF
v_call: TRBV5-3; j_call: TRBJ1-1; cdr3_aa: ARIRSSGQTNTEAF
v_call: TRBV2; j_call: TRBJ2-3; cdr3_aa: ASSEVRTSTDTQY
v_call: TRBV6-1; j_call: TRBJ1-2; cdr3_aa: ASKERTASNYGYT
v_call: TRBV30; j_call: TRBJ1-3; cdr3_aa: AWSEQGLGNTIY
v_call: TRBV27; j_call: TRBJ2-7; cdr3_aa: ATSTLGAGSLREQY
v_call: TRBV30; j_call: TRBJ2-2; cdr3_aa: AWSVILSGELF
v_call: TRBV5-1; j_call: TRBJ1-5; cdr3_aa: ASSPGGGQPQH
v_call: TRBV2; j_call: TRBJ2-4; cdr3_aa: ASSRRRDSSPKNIQY
v_call: TRBV4-3; j_call: TRBJ1-1; cdr3_aa: ASSPGREFPEAF
v_call: TRBV12-5; j_call: TRBJ2-7; cdr3_aa: ASGSLHPPGQGYEQY
v_call: TRBV19; j_call: TRBJ1-2; cdr3_aa: ASSARTVSGYT
v_call: TRBV2; j_call: TRBJ1-1; cdr3_aa: ASTGGQGMAF
v_call: TRBV7-9; j_call: TRBJ1-1; cdr3_aa: ASSLVRVGRVNTEAF
v_call: TRBV6-6; j_call: TRBJ2-7; cdr3_aa: ASSYSPHPTVYEQY
v_call: TRBV29-1; j_call: TRBJ2-1; cdr3_aa: SATDRGDNEQF
v_call: TRBV9; j_call: TRBJ1-2; cdr3_aa: ASSWREEDGYT
v_call: TRBV11-1; j_call: TRBJ1-1; cdr3_aa: ASSLNREIIGTEAF
v_call: TRBV16; j_call: TRBJ2-4; cdr3_aa: ASSPKFRTQLAKNIQY
v_call: TRBV6-1; j_call: TRBJ2-1; cdr3_aa: ASSRVRQGTNEQF
v_call: TRBV27; j_call: TRBJ1-2; cdr3_aa: ASSSRQGAGYGYT
v_call: TRBV4-1; j_call: TRBJ2-2; cdr3_aa: ASSQGRGWETGELF
v_call: TRBV9; j_call: TRBJ2-7; cdr3_aa: ASSVEEGAGSYEQY